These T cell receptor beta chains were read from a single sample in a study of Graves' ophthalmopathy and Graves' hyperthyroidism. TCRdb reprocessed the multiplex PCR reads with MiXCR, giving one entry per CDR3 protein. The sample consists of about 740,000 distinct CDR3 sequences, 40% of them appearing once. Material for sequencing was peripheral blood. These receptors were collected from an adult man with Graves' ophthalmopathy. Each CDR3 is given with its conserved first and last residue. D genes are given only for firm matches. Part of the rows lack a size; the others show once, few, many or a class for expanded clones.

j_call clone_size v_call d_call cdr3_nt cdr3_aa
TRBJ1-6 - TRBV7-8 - TGTGCCAGCAGCTTACTCTTCGGGGGCGATTCACCCCTCCACTTT CASSLLFGGDSPLHF
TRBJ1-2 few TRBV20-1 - TGCAGTGCTAGAGAGCCAGGGTACTCTAACTATGGCTACACCTTC CSAREPGYSNYGYTF
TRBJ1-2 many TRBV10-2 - TGCGCCAGCAGTCACAGGCCAGGGTTGAACTATGGCTACACCTTC CASSHRPGLNYGYTF
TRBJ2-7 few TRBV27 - TGTGCCAGCAGTTTATCAGCTAGCTACTACGAGCAGTACTTC CASSLSASYYEQYF
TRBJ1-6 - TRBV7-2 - TGTGCCAGCAAGCCCACAGTCGGGGGTAATAATTCACCCCTCCACTTT CASKPTVGGNNSPLHF
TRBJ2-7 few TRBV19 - TGTGCCAGTATGGGTTTTACGGGCCGCTCCTACGAGCAGTACTTC CASMGFTGRSYEQYF
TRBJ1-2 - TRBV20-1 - TGCAGTGCTCTGGAGGGGGGCTCTGGCTACACCTTC CSALEGGSGYTF
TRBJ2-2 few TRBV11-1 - TGTGCCAGCAGCCAAGATGGGTGGAGTTTCACCGGGGAGCTGTTTTTT CASSQDGWSFTGELFF
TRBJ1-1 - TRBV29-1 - TGCAGCGGGCAGGCAGGGTTCGGGACTGAAGCTTTCTTT CSGQAGFGTEAFF
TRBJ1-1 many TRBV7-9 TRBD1 TGTGCCAGCAGTTTTTCGACAGGGTTTGGCACTGAAGCTTTCTTT CASSFSTGFGTEAFF
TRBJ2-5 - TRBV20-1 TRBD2 TGCAGTGCTATCCCCTTAGCGGGGGTCCAAGAGACCCAGTACTTC CSAIPLAGVQETQYF
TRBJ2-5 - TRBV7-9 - TGTGCCAGCAGCTTAGATGGGGGAGGACGGGAGACCCAGTACTTC CASSLDGGGRETQYF
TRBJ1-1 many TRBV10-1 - TGCGCCAGCAGAGAAACGACAGACATGAACACTGAAGCTTTCTTT CASRETTDMNTEAFF
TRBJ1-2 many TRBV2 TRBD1 TGTGCCAGCAGTGCGGGACAGGGGGCCTCCTATGGCTACACCTTC CASSAGQGASYGYTF
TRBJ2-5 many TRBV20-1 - TGCAGTGCTAGGTCAGGAAGGGAGACCCAGTACTTC CSARSGRETQYF
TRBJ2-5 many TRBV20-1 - TGCAGTTACCAGCCGGGTCGAGAGACCCAGTACTTC CSYQPGRETQYF
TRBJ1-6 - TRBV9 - TGTGCCAGCAGCAAGGCTAATTATAATTCACCCCTCCACTTT CASSKANYNSPLHF
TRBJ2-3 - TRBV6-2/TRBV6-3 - TGTGCCAGCAGGCTAGCCCTCGCGAATACGCAGTATTTT CASRLALANTQYF
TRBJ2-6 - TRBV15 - TGTGCCACCAGCAGAGAAATTGGGGAGGCCAACGTCCTGACTTTC CATSREIGEANVLTF
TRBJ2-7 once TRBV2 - TGTGCCAGCACCCGACAGGCCACCTACGAGCAGTACTTC CASTRQATYEQYF
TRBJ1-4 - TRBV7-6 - TGTGCCAGCAGCTTCAACCGGGGTGAAAAACTGGTTTTT CASSFNRGEKLVF
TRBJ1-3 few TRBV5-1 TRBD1 TGCGCCAGCAGCCGGACGGACAGGGTGGCCGGGAACACCATATATTTT CASSRTDRVAGNTIYF
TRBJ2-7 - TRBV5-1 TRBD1 TGCGCCAGCAGCGAGGGGGCTCGGAACGAGCAGTACTTC CASSEGARNEQYF
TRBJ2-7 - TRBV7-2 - TGTGCCAGCAGCTTGCAACTCCAGACGGCTGAGCAGTACTTC CASSLQLQTAEQYF
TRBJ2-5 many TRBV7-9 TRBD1 TGTGCCAGCAGCTTGACAGGGGGACTTCACCAAGAGACCCAGTACTTC CASSLTGGLHQETQYF
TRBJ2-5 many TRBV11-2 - TGTGCCAGCAGCCCGGGGCCGGAGACCCAGTACTTC CASSPGPETQYF
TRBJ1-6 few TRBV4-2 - TGTGCCAGCAGCCAAGATCCCCGGGGGAATAATTCACCCCTCCACTTT CASSQDPRGNNSPLHF
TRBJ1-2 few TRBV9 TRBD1 TGTGCCAGCAGCGTTACCGGGACAGACTATGACTACACCTTC CASSVTGTDYDYTF
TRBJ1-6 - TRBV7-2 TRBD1 TGTGCCAGCAGCCGGGCCGGGACAGGCTCGTTCTTACCGGGAGATTCACCCCTCCACTTT CASSRAGTGSFLPGDSPLHF
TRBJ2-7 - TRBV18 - TGTGCCAGCTCACCGTCCTCGGATTTCTCCTACGAGCAGTACTTC CASSPSSDFSYEQYF
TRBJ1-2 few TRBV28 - TGTGCCAGCAGAGTACAGGGAATTAACTATGGCTACACCTTC CASRVQGINYGYTF
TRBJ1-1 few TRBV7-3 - TGTGCCAGCAGCCCCACGGCGGCCATGAACACTGAAGCTTTCTTT CASSPTAAMNTEAFF
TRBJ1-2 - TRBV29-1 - TGCAGCGTCAGGGAATATGGCTACACCTTC CSVREYGYTF
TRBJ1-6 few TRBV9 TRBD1 TGTGCCAGCACCCCGGAGGGGGCAGGCCACTCACCCCTCCACTTT CASTPEGAGHSPLHF
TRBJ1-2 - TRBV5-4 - TGTGCCAGCAGTTGCAGGTTTTGCTATGGCTACACCTTC CASSCRFCYGYTF
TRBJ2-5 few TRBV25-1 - TGTGCCAGCAGTGAAGCAGGGCTTGGAGAGACCCAGTACTTC CASSEAGLGETQYF
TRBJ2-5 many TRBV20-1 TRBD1 TGCAGTGCTAGTGAGGACAGGGGCCAGACCCAGTACTTC CSASEDRGQTQYF
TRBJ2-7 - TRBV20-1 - TGCAGTGCTAGAGACGGCAGACGGGCTAGTCGGGTAACTTGGGCCTACGAGCAGTACTTC CSARDGRRASRVTWAYEQYF
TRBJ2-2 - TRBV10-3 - TGTGCCAGCCGGCGGGATCCCTGGGGCGGGGAGCTGTTTTTT CASRRDPWGGELFF
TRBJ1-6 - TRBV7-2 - TGTGCCAGCAGCTTAAGTAACAGGAATAATTCACCCCTCCACTTT CASSLSNRNNSPLHF
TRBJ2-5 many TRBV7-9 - TGTGCCAGCAGCGCTCGGGCGGCGTTCGAAGAGACCCAGTACTTC CASSARAAFEETQYF
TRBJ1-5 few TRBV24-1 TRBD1 TGTGCCAGCAGTACGCGGACAGGGGTAAATCAGCCCCAGCATTTT CASSTRTGVNQPQHF
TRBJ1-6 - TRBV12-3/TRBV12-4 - TGTGCCAGCCGGGGGCCCCCCGCTTCACCCCTCCACTTT CASRGPPASPLHF
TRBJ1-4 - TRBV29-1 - TGCAGCGTTGAGTTTTGGCGGGACTCAACTAATGAAAAACTGTTTTTT CSVEFWRDSTNEKLFF
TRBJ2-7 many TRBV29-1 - TGCAGCGTTGGCCTGTTAGAAGTCTACGAGCAGTACTTC CSVGLLEVYEQYF
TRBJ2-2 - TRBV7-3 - TGTGCCAGCAGCCCTAGGGGGACTATGAACACCGGGGAGCTGTTTTTT CASSPRGTMNTGELFF